This record concerns one T cell receptor (beta chain) sequence. Germline CDR1 is LNHDA and CDR2 is SQIVND (reference sequence). V gave up 6 bases and J gave up 4 bases, with 13 bases separating them. The length of the CDR3 is 14 residues. The record originates from a study of blood T cell repertoires in COVID-19. Study information: Acute-phase and convalescent COVID-19 samples originated in the United States, Italy and Spain. In each case, the material was cDNA or gDNA derived from T cells, B-cell-depleted T cells, or PBMCs.

Libraries were prepared by immunoSEQ multiplex PCR; TCRdb keeps only in-frame clonotypes and omits some of them. This table holds fewer than 55,000 clones, about four fifths found once. Sequencing was performed on peripheral blood. This chain uses TRBV19 with TRBJ1-3, with D possibly being TRBD1 (5 bases). The source of this sequence is a man aged 45-60 years with acute or convalescent COVID-19. CDR3 bases: TGTGCCAGTAGCCCGGCTGGGGCAGGAAACACCATATATTTT. Its protein product is CASSPAGAGNTIYF.